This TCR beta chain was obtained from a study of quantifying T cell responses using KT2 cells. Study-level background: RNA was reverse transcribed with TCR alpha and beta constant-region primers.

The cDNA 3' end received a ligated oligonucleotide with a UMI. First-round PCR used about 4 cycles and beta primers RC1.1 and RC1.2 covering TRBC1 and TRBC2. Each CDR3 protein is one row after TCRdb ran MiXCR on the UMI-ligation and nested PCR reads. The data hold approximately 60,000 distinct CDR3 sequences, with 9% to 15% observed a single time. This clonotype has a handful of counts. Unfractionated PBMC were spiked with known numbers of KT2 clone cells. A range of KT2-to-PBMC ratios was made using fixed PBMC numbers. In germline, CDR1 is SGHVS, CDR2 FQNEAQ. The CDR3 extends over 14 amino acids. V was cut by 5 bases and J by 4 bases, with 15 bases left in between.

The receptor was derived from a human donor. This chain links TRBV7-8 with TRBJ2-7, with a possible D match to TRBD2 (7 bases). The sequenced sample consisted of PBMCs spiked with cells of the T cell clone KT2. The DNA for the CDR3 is TGTGCCAGCAGCCCCGGTGGGGGGGCATACGAGCAGTACTTC. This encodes CASSPGGGAYEQYF.